A single sample is the source of the 12 T cell receptor beta chains below, sequenced in a study of shared T cell receptors in the human thymus. Profiled with immunoSEQ multiplex PCR; TCRdb holds only in-frame clones, not every one. This table holds about 660,000 clones, approximately 87% found once. Another study also made use of these data, one on human thymus T cells.

Sequenced input: thymocytes. The receptors were gathered from a boy younger than two with a congenital heart defect.

The V and J genes are TRBV29-1 and TRBJ2-7; 11 nucleotides line up with TRBD2. Per the germline V gene, CDR1 is SQVTM and CDR2 is ANQGSEA. This CDR3 is built from 16 residues. V shed 4 bases, J shed 3 bases, and the junction held 11 bases outside the gene matches. DNA for the CDR3: TGCAGCGTTGGTCTAGCGGGAGGCGCTGGTCTCTACGAGCAGTACTTC. Protein sequence: CSVGLAGGAGLYEQYF.

The V call is TRBV5-1, the J call TRBJ1-1; D may be TRBD1 (5 bases). Trimming took 10 bases from V and 1 from J, leaving 17 bases between them. Per the germline V gene, CDR1 is SGHRS and CDR2 is YFSETQ. CDR3 length: 14 residues. The CDR3 is CASTVGEGNTEAFF. The CDR3 DNA reads as TGCGCCTCAACAGTAGGGGAAGGGAACACTGAAGCTTTCTTT.

The chain links TRBV30 to TRBJ2-4, with D unresolved. This CDR3 has 16 amino acids. CDR1 and CDR2 from the germline V gene are GTSNPN and SVGIG (reference sequence). Trimming shortened V by 1 base and J by 0 bases, and 13 bases separated the two germline ends. CDR3 amino acids: CAWSGGDGLAKNIQYF. The DNA of the CDR3 is TGTGCCTGGAGTGGTGGAGATGGATTAGCCAAAAACATTCAGTACTTC.

This clone was seen only a few times. This chain links TRBV5-1 with TRBJ1-1; TRBD1 matches at 8 bases. This CDR3 has 14 residues. Germline CDR1 SGHRS, CDR2 YFSETQ. V shed 4 bases, J shed 5 bases, and the junction held 7 bases outside the gene matches. CDR3 DNA sequence: TGCGCCAGCAGCCTCGGACAGGGACGGACTGAAGCTTTCTTT. As protein: CASSLGQGRTEAFF.

V usage is TRBV6-1 and J usage is TRBJ1-6, with 7 positions matching TRBD1. The CDR3 contains 13 residues. The germline gives CDR1 MNHNS, CDR2 SASEGT. V trimming: 8 bases; J trimming: 10 bases; junction bases outside the gene matches: 8. The CDR3 DNA sequence: TGTGCCAGCGTTGGACAGGCTCGATCACCCCTCCACTTT. Amino acids: CASVGQARSPLHF.

The chain links TRBV5-4 to TRBJ1-2, with TRBD1 identical over 10 bases. The CDR3 runs to 18 residues. The V segment lost 1 base and the J segment 4 bases; nucleotides outside the gene matches: 13. The germline V gene encodes CDR1 SGHNT and CDR2 YYREEE (reference sequence). In DNA, the CDR3 is TGTGCCAGCAGCTTGAGGAACGGGACAGGGGATCTTTGCTATGGCTACACCTTC. Protein sequence: CASSLRNGTGDLCYGYTF.

As concerns this clone: The junction does not match germline at one end; this may be a read error. This sequence joins TRBV6-1 and TRBJ2-1; 16 bases fit TRBD2. This CDR3 has 16 amino acids. CDR1 is MNHNS and CDR2 is SASEGT in the germline V gene. The CDR3 region is CASSEAPGLAGGISIF. The DNA for the CDR3 is TGTGCCAGCAGTGAAGCGCCGGGACTAGCGGGAGGGATTTCGATCTTC.

The chain uses TRBV4-3 and TRBJ2-7; tentative D call: TRBD2 (6 bases). CDR1 is LGHNA, CDR2 YSLEER, per germline. Trimming stripped 0 bases from V and 0 bases from J, with 12 bases between. The CDR3 has 16 residues. CDR3 bases: TGCGCCAGCAGCCAAGAGTGGCGGGACTCCTCCTACGAGCAGTACTTC. It specifies CASSQEWRDSSYEQYF.

This clone was observed a handful of times. J is TRBJ2-5 and V is TRBV5-4; tentatively, D is TRBD2 (6 bases). Germline values: CDR1 SGHNT, CDR2 YYREEE (reference sequence). The V end was cut by 2 bases, the J end by 5 bases, with 19 bases between. There are 16 residues in the CDR3. The CDR3, as DNA: TGTGCCAGCAGCTTACGGAAGGAGGGCGTTTGGGAGACCCAGTACTTC. This sequence encodes CASSLRKEGVWETQYF.

The chain joins TRBV2 to TRBJ2-7; D might be TRBD2 (6 bases). Germline CDR1 and CDR2: SNHLY and FYNNEI. CDR3 size: 14 residues. V shed 6 bases and J shed 3 bases, with 15 bases lying between them. CDR3 in amino acids: CASRGTLGGYEQYF. The CDR3 DNA sequence: TGTGCCAGCAGGGGGACTCTCGGGGGCTACGAGCAGTACTTC.

The rearrangement uses TRBV15 and TRBJ2-7; 16 bases map to TRBD2. Germline V lookup: CDR1 LNHNV, CDR2 YYDKDF (reference sequence). Trimming took 3 bases from V and 9 from J; bases not matched to a gene: 14. The CDR3 has 18 residues. CDR3 amino acids: CATSSGGLAGGGFWLQYF. Here the CDR3 DNA reads TGTGCCACCAGCAGTGGGGGACTAGCGGGAGGGGGATTCTGGTTGCAGTACTTC.

The rearrangement uses TRBV11-1 and TRBJ2-1; 11 nucleotides match TRBD2. J lost 5 bases, V lost 6 bases, and 12 bases had no gene match. Per the germline V gene, CDR1 is SGHAT and CDR2 is FQDESV (reference sequence). This CDR3 region has 17 residues. This chain's CDR3 is CASSFLLGTSGNNEQFF. The CDR3 region has the DNA TGTGCCAGCAGTTTCCTTTTAGGGACTAGCGGTAACAATGAGCAGTTCTTC.